This TCR beta chain is from a study of CD8 T cells in cerebrospinal fluid in Alzheimer's disease. In the study overall: CSF T cell clonal expansion was assessed by plate-based nested PCR and droplet-based sequencing.

TCRdb reprocessed the 10x single-cell sequencing reads and keeps a single row for each CDR3 protein, giving no DNA. In all, the sample yields over a thousand distinct CDR3 sequences. Its frequency marks this clonotype as large. Specimen: cerebrospinal fluid. The TCR sequence derives from a human donor with mild cognitive impairment.

The CDR3 sequence: CASSYTGSGELFF. V and J are TRBV6-6 and TRBJ2-2; TCRdb gives TRBD1 as the D gene, but with no DNA this cannot be confirmed. The germline CDR1 and CDR2 sequences are MNHNY and SVGAGI (reference sequence). The CDR3 has 13 amino acids.